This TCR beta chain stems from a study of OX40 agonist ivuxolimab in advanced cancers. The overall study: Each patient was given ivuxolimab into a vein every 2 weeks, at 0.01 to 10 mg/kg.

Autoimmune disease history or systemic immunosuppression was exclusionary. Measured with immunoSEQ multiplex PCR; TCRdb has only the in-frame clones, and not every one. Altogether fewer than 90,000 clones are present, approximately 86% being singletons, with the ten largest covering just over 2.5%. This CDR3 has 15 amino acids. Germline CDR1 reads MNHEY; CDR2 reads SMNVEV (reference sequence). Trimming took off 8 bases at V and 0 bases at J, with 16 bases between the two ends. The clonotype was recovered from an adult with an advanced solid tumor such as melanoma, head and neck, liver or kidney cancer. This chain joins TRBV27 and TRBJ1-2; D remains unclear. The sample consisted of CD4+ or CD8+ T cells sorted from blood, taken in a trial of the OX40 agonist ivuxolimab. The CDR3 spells CASGTVGKANYGYTF. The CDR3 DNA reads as TGTGCCAGCGGTACCGTCGGCAAAGCTAACTATGGCTACACCTTC.